The 8 T cell receptor beta chains below come from one sample, sequenced in a study of T cells expressing NK-cell markers (dated by TCRdb to 2019 to 2021). Library generation was performed with 5' RACE. The instrument given in TCRdb is Illumina HiSeq 2000. TCRdb reprocessed the reads and lists each CDR3 protein sequence as a single entry, with no DNA. The sample table on file contains 500,000 to 600,000 distinct CDR3 sequences. Together, the top ten hold approximately 3.6% of the sample. Specimen: blood T cells: a sorted CD56 or NKG2C T cell subset, CD4+ or CD8+ T cells, or bulk PBMC T cells (not recorded which). The receptors were gathered from a man aged 18 to 30 in good health. Donor details come from another sample of the same person, matched by shared clones.

This rearrangement joins TRBV6-5 to TRBJ2-2; TCRdb proposes TRBD1, but this gene call is untestable without DNA. From germline, CDR1 is MNHEY and CDR2 SVGAGI. The CDR3 extends over 14 amino acids. CDR3: CASSYRARSGELFF.

The chain is built from TRBV7-2 and TRBJ2-7; absent DNA, TCRdb's TRBD1 call cannot be checked. This CDR3 is 14 amino acids long. From germline, CDR1 is SGHTA and CDR2 FQGNSA. The CDR3 reads CASSLGGGAGEGYF.

The chain couples TRBV6-1 to TRBJ2-4; as DNA is missing, the TRBD2 call by TCRdb cannot be tested. The CDR3 is 16 amino acids. Per the germline V gene, CDR1 is MNHNS and CDR2 is SASEGT. The CDR3: CASSLLAGGWKNIQYF.

This chain connects TRBV24-1 to TRBJ2-3; TCRdb outputs TRBD1, but without DNA this stays unchecked. Germline CDR1 reads KGHDR; CDR2 reads SFDVKD. The length of the CDR3 is 17 residues. This chain's CDR3 is CATSDRTASLSTDTQYF.

The chain carries TRBV18 and TRBJ2-2; TCRdb selects TRBD1, and the lack of DNA leaves this call unchecked. Germline CDR1 KGHSH, CDR2 LQKENI. The CDR3 sequence is 15 residues long. The CDR3 region is CASSPPGQAAGELFF. Drawing the rest from reference TRBV18 and TRBJ2-2, the complete variable domain is NAGVMQNPRHLVRRRGQEARLRCSPMKGHSHVYWYRQLPEEGLKFMVYLQKENIIDESGMPKERFSAEFPKEGPSILRIQQVVRGDSAAYFCASSPPGQAAGELFFGEGSRLTVL.

The chain combines TRBV7-3 with TRBJ2-2; TCRdb outputs TRBD2, but without DNA this stays unchecked. This CDR3 is 13 amino acids long. The germline CDR1 and CDR2 sequences are SGHTA and FQGTGA. CDR3 sequence: CASTLAPTGELFF.

The V and J genes are TRBV29-1 and TRBJ1-4. The CDR3 sequence is 13 residues long. The germline gives CDR1 SQVTM, CDR2 ANQGSEA. CDR3 in amino acids: CSAKQILNEKLFF.

The V gene is TRBV6-2 or TRBV6-3, the J gene TRBJ2-7; checking the TCRdb D call of TRBD2 is not possible without DNA. Germline CDR1 is MNHEY and CDR2 is SVGEGT. This CDR3 has 14 residues. The CDR3 sequence: CASREDVSSYEQYF.